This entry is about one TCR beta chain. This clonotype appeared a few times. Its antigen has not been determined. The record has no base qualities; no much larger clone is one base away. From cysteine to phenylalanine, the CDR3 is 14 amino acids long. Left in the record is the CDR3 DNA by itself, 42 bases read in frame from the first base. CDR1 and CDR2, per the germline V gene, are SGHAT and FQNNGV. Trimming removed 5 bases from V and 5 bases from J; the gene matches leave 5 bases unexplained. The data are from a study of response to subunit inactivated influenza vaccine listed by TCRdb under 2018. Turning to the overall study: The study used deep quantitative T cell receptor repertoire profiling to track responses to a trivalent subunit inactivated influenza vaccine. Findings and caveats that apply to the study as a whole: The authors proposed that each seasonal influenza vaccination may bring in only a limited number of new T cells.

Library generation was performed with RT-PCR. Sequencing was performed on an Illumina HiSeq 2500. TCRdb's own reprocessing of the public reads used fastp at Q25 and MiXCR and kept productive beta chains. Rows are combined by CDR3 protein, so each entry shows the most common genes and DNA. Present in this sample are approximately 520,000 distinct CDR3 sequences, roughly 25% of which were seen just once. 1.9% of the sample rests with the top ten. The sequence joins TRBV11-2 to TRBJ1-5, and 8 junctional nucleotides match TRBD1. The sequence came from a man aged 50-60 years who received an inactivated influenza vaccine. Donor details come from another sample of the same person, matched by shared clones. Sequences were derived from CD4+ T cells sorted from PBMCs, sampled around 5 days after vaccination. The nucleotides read TGTGCCAGCAGCAAAACAGGGGGATATCAGCCCCAGCATTTT. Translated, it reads CASSKTGGYQPQHF.